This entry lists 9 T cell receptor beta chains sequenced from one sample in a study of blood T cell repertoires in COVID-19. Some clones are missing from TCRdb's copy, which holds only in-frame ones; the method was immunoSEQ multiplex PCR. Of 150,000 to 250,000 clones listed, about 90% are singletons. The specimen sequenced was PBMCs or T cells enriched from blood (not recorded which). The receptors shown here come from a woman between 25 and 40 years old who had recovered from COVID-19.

CDR3 sequence: CASSRPVTGGSNEKLFF. Here the CDR3 DNA reads TGTGCCAGCAGCCGTCCTGTAACAGGGGGGTCTAATGAAAAACTGTTTTTT. The chain employs TRBV7-2 and TRBJ1-4; 8 nucleotides align to TRBD1. The CDR3 sequence is 17 residues long. Germline CDR1 and CDR2: SGHTA and FQGNSA. With 5 bases clipped from V and 3 bases from J, the junction kept 11 bases outside the gene matches.

CDR3: CASSWRTGGNTEAFF. The CDR3 DNA reads as TGCGCCAGCAGCTGGAGGACAGGGGGGAACACTGAAGCTTTCTTT. The rearrangement uses TRBV4-3 and TRBJ1-1, with TRBD1 matching 10 bases. With 5 bases clipped from V and 1 base from J, the junction kept 4 bases outside the gene matches. This CDR3 is built from 15 residues. From germline, CDR1 is LGHNA and CDR2 YSLEER.

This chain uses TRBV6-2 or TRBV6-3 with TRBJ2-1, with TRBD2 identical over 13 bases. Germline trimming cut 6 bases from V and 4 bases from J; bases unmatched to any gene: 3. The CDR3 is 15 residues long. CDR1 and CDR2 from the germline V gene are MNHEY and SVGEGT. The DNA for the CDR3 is TGTGCCAGCAGCTTACTAGCGGGAGGGTACAATGAGCAGTTCTTC. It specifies CASSLLAGGYNEQFF.

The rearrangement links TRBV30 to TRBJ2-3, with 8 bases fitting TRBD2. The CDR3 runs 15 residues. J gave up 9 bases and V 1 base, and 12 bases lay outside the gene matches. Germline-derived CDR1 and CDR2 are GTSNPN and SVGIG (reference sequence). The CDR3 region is CAWSGGLAGRGTQYF. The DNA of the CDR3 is TGTGCCTGGAGTGGGGGCCTAGCGGGCCGGGGGACGCAGTATTTT.

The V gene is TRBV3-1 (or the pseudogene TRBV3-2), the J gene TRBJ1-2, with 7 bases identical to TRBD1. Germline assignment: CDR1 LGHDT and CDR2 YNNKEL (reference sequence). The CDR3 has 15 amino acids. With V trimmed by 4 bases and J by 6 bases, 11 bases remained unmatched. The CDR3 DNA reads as TGTGCCAGCAGCCCATCGACAGGGCGGCGAGATGGCTACACCTTC. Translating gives CASSPSTGRRDGYTF.

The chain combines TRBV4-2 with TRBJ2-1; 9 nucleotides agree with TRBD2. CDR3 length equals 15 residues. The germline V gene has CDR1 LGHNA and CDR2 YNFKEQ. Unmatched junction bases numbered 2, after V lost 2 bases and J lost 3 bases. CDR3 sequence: CASSQRSGSYNEQFF. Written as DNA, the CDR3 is TGTGCCAGCAGCCAACGTAGCGGGAGCTACAATGAGCAGTTCTTC.

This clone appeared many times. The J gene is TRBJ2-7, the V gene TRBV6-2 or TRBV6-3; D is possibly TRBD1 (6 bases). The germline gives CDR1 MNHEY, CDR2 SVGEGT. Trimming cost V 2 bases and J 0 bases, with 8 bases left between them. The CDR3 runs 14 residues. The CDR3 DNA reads TGTGCCAGCAGTTACCGGGACAACTCCTACGAGCAGTACTTC. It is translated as CASSYRDNSYEQYF.

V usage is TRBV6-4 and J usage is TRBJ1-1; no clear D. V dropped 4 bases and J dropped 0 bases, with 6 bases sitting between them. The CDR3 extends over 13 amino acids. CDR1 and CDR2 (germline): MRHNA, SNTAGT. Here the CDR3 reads CASSASMNTEAFF. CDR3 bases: TGTGCCAGCAGTGCTAGTATGAACACTGAAGCTTTCTTT.

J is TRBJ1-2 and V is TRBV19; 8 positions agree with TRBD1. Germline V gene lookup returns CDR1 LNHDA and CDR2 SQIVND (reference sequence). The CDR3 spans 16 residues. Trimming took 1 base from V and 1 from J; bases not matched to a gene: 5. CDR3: CASSIVATGVNYGYTF. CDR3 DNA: TGTGCCAGTAGTATAGTGGCGACAGGGGTTAACTATGGCTACACCTTC. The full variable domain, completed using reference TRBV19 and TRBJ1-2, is DGGITQSPKYLFRKEGQNVTLSCEQNLNHDAMYWYRQDPGQGLRLIYYSQIVNDFQKGDIAEGYSVSREKKESFPLTVTSAQKNPTAFYLCASSIVATGVNYGYTFGSGTRLTVV.